The 5 T cell receptor beta chains given below trace back to one sample, sequenced in a study of T and B cells in COVID-19 patients. TRB was amplified from approximately 250-500 ng of blood genomic DNA. TRB rearrangements were amplified by multiplex PCR with BIOMED2 TRB-A/B primers. TCRdb ran MiXCR on the multiplex PCR reads and lists one entry per CDR3 protein. The repertoire has around 5,700 distinct CDR3 sequences, around 26% of them found once; the top ten carry about 15%. The source material was blood. These receptors were collected from a human donor with active COVID-19.

The chain recombines TRBV12-3 or TRBV12-4 with TRBJ1-2; TRBD1 agrees at 8 bases. V dropped 10 bases and J dropped 7; count of bases not matched to a gene: 5. This CDR3 contains 11 residues. The chain's CDR3 is CATQGAAGYTF. The CDR3, as DNA: TGTGCCACTCAGGGGGCCGCTGGCTACACCTTC.

Judged by abundance, this clonotype is medium-sized. The chain carries TRBV6-2 or TRBV6-3 and TRBJ1-1; D unresolved. The CDR3 sequence is 12 residues long. Trimming left V 4 bases short and J 6 bases short, with 9 bases between. CDR1 is MNHEY and CDR2 is SVGEGT in the germline V gene. As DNA, the CDR3 is TGTGCCAGCAGTTCCCGGAGGTCTGAAGCTTTCTTT. Amino acids: CASSSRRSEAFF.

To note about this clonotype: One end of the junction fails to match germline, which may point to a read error. V and J are TRBV29-1 and TRBJ2-1; D possibly matches TRBD1 or TRBD2 (6 bases each). The CDR3 is 14 residues long. Germline-derived CDR1 and CDR2 are SQVTM and ANQGSEA. CDR3 DNA sequence: TGCAGCGTGGAAGGGGGGCGCCCCAACAATGAGCAGTTCTTC. It encodes CSVEGGRPNNEQFF.

At least ten counts were recorded for this clonotype. V and J are TRBV5-4 and TRBJ2-3; weak D call: TRBD1 (6 bases). The CDR3 runs to 16 residues. V dropped 4 bases and J dropped 3 bases, with 18 bases sitting between them. Per the germline V gene, CDR1 is SGHNT and CDR2 is YYREEE (reference sequence). In DNA form, the CDR3 reads TGTGCCAGCAGCCCTCCAACAGGGACCCCTACAGATACGCAGTATTTT. This sequence encodes CASSPPTGTPTDTQYF.

J is TRBJ2-6 and V is TRBV19, with 10 nucleotides matching TRBD1. The CDR3 runs to 16 residues. CDR1 LNHDA and CDR2 SQIVND come from the germline V gene (reference sequence). Trimming cost V 4 bases and J 2 bases; bases outside gene matches: 2. CDR3 DNA sequence: TGTGCCAGTAGTAGTGGACAGGGGGCTGGGGCCAACGTCCTGACTTTC. Protein: CASSSGQGAGANVLTF.